A single sample gave rise to the 2 T cell receptor beta chains below, sequenced in a study of T-cell reconstitution after alpha-beta-depleted transplantation in children. It was with unique molecular identifiers that the TCRbeta library was prepared. TCRdb reprocessed the PCR reads with MiXCR, giving one entry per CDR3 protein. The table has about 190,000 distinct CDR3 sequences, 6.5% to 7.5% seen once. Sequencing was performed on PBMCs from the stem cell graft donor, taken from the stem cell graft. The receptor set was obtained from a human donor who donated a stem cell graft to a child with Wiskott-Aldrich syndrome.

This clonotype was detected many times. The V call is TRBV5-1, the J call TRBJ1-5; the D gene is possibly TRBD1 (6 bases). V was cut by 4 bases and J by 0 bases, with 11 bases left in between. The CDR3 is 15 residues long. Germline CDR1 is SGHRS and CDR2 is YFSETQ. The CDR3 here is CASSPGHYSNQPQHF. DNA of the CDR3: TGCGCCAGCAGCCCGGGACATTATAGCAATCAGCCCCAGCATTTT.

V is TRBV18 and J is TRBJ2-1; D is ambiguous. Trimming cost V 5 bases and J 8 bases, with 19 bases left between them. This CDR3 spans 15 amino acids. The germline V gene encodes CDR1 KGHSH and CDR2 LQKENI. CDR3 loop: CASSSRAQRSHEQFF. The DNA for the CDR3 is TGTGCCAGCTCATCCCGGGCCCAGCGTTCGCATGAGCAGTTCTTC.